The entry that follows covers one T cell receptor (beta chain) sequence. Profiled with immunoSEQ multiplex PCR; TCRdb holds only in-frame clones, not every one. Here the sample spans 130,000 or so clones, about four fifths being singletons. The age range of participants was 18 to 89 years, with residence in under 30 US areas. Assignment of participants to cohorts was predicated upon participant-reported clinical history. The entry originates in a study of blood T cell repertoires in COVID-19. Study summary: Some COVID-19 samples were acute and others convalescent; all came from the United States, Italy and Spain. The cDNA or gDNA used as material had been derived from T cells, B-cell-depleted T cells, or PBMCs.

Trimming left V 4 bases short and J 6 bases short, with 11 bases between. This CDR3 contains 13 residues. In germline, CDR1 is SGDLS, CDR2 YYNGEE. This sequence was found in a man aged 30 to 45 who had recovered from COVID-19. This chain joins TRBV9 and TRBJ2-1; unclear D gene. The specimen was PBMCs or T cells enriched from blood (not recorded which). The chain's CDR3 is CASSTRELNEQFF. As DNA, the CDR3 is TGTGCCAGCAGCACCCGAGAGCTCAATGAGCAGTTCTTC.